Shown below are 24 T cell receptor beta chains from a single sample sequenced in a study of blood T cell repertoires in COVID-19. The method was immunoSEQ multiplex PCR; TCRdb's version includes in-frame clones alone and lacks a portion of them. The sample lists some 57,000 clones; 80% to 95% were seen once. Material for sequencing was peripheral blood. The source of these receptors is a human donor in a cohort sampled during active COVID-19.

The J gene is TRBJ1-2, the V gene TRBV18; D is undetermined. The germline V gene has CDR1 KGHSH and CDR2 LQKENI. Between the trimmed V and J ends, which lost 3 bases and 2 bases, there was a span of 16 bases. The CDR3 totals 16 residues. CDR3 nucleotides: TGTGCCAGCTCACCTGCTCCGACTCACGAGAACTATGGCTACACCTTC. As protein: CASSPAPTHENYGYTF.

The V and J genes are TRBV19 and TRBJ1-1; D might be TRBD1 (6 bases). CDR1 is LNHDA and CDR2 is SQIVND in the germline V gene (reference sequence). The V gene lost 6 bases and the J gene lost 5 bases, with 16 bases spanning the gap. CDR3 length: 14 amino acids. The CDR3 coding sequence is TGTGCCAGTAGCGGTTCGGGGGGCTGGACTGAAGCTTTCTTT. The encoded protein is CASSGSGGWTEAFF.

This chain joins TRBV4-3 and TRBJ2-5; 7 bases are shared with TRBD1. The trim removed 2 bases at V and 5 bases at J, leaving 8 bases unmatched. The CDR3 length is 15 residues. Germline CDR1 and CDR2: LGHNA and YSLEER. CDR3 nucleotide sequence: TGCGCCAGCAGCCAAACCCCACAGGGGCGGGAGACCCAGTACTTC. Translated, it gives CASSQTPQGRETQYF.

The chain employs TRBV25-1 and TRBJ1-2; TRBD1 might be the D (5 bases). CDR3 size: 14 residues. V shed 6 bases and J shed 8 bases, with 19 bases lying between them. From germline, CDR1 is MGHDK and CDR2 SYGVNS. CDR3 coding DNA: TGTGCCAGCAGGGAAACCGGGACCCGGGAGGGCTACACCTTC. This encodes CASRETGTREGYTF.

The chain joins TRBV9 to TRBJ2-3, with D perhaps TRBD2 (5 bases). The CDR3 runs 14 residues. Germline CDR1 and CDR2: SGDLS and YYNGEE. Trimming took off 4 bases at V and 5 bases at J, with 14 bases between the two ends. The CDR3 spells CASSSSRAVDTQYF. The CDR3 DNA follows: TGTGCCAGCAGCTCTAGCCGGGCGGTAGATACGCAGTATTTT.

This chain connects TRBV4-2 to TRBJ2-7; 7 bases map to TRBD1. V lost 3 bases and J lost 5; bases outside the gene matches: 7. The CDR3 extends over 14 amino acids. The germline CDR1 and CDR2 sequences are LGHNA and YNFKEQ. CDR3 sequence: CASSHLDRDNEQYF. The CDR3 DNA is TGTGCCAGCAGCCACCTTGACAGGGACAACGAGCAGTACTTC.

V gene TRBV6-6 combines with J gene TRBJ1-2; 9 bases map to TRBD1. Germline V lookup: CDR1 MNHNY, CDR2 SVGAGI (reference sequence). The CDR3 is 14 amino acids. Trimming at V came to 6 bases and at J to 5 bases, leaving 7 bases not matched to a gene. The CDR3 coding sequence is TGTGCCAGCAGCAACAGGGGGCTAGGATATGGCTACACCTTC. This codes for CASSNRGLGYGYTF.

V is TRBV5-1 and J is TRBJ1-6; 9 bases are shared with TRBD1. The CDR3 is 14 residues long. Germline V gives CDR1 SGHRS, CDR2 YFSETQ. Losses at the gene ends were 8 bases for V and 10 bases for J; bases not matched to a gene: 10. CDR3 residues: CASGEQGASSPLHF. The CDR3 coding sequence is TGCGCCAGTGGTGAACAGGGGGCTTCGTCACCCCTCCACTTT.

This chain connects TRBV12-3 or TRBV12-4 to TRBJ2-7, with D maybe TRBD2 (5 bases). With 3 bases removed from V and 1 base from J, the gap between germline ends came to 7 bases. The CDR3 runs 13 residues. In DNA, the CDR3 is TGTGCCAGCAGTTTGTCGGGATCCTACGAGCAGTACTTC. It encodes CASSLSGSYEQYF.

The gene calls are TRBV7-9 and TRBJ2-7; D might be TRBD1 (6 bases). Trimming pared 4 bases from V and 2 bases from J, leaving 12 bases between. CDR3 length equals 14 residues. CDR1 and CDR2 (germline): SEHNR, FQNEAQ (reference sequence). CDR3 protein: CASSSGDIPYEQYF. The CDR3 DNA follows: TGTGCCAGCAGCTCTGGGGACATCCCCTACGAGCAGTACTTC.

The chain employs TRBV3-1 (or the pseudogene TRBV3-2) and TRBJ1-1; D is undetermined. The germline CDR1 and CDR2 sequences are LGHDT and YNNKEL (reference sequence). V was clipped by 0 bases and J by 11 bases, with 10 bases between them. The CDR3 runs to 12 residues. In nucleotides, the CDR3 is TGTGCCAGCAGCCAAGACGGGGTTACGGCTTTCTTT. This encodes CASSQDGVTAFF.

The rearrangement links TRBV3-1 (or the pseudogene TRBV3-2) to TRBJ2-7, with D possibly matching TRBD2 (5 bases). CDR1 and CDR2 (germline): LGHDT, YNNKEL (reference sequence). CDR3 length equals 13 residues. Trimming shortened V by 4 bases and J by 7 bases, and 14 bases separated the two germline ends. The CDR3 loop reads CASSPFRTGEQYF. CDR3 DNA sequence: TGTGCCAGCAGCCCCTTTAGGACGGGGGAGCAGTACTTC.

V is TRBV27 and J is TRBJ2-1, with TRBD1 matching over 7 bases. The CDR3 covers 13 residues. Looked up from germline, CDR1 is MNHEY and CDR2 is SMNVEV (reference sequence). Germline trimming cut 6 bases from V and 6 bases from J; bases unmatched to any gene: 5. This CDR3 is CASRLAGGNEQFF. In DNA, the CDR3 is TGTGCCAGCAGATTAGCAGGGGGCAATGAGCAGTTCTTC.

This clone showed up just a few times. The rearrangement links TRBV7-8 to TRBJ1-3, with D unresolved. The CDR3 covers 16 residues. The germline V gene encodes CDR1 SGHVS and CDR2 FQNEAQ. Between the trimmed V and J ends, which lost 1 base and 1 base, there was a span of 11 bases. The CDR3 DNA follows: TGTGCCAGCAGCTTAGTTGGTTTCGAGTCTGGAAACACCATATATTTT. This sequence encodes CASSLVGFESGNTIYF. The full variable domain, rest sourced from reference TRBV7-8 and TRBJ1-3, is GAGVSQSPRYKVAKRGQDVALRCDPISGHVSLFWYQQALGQGPEFLTYFQNEAQLDKSGLPSDRFFAERPEGSVSTLKIQRTQQEDSAVYLCASSLVGFESGNTIYFGEGSWLTVV.

J is TRBJ1-3 and V is TRBV27, with a weak D call TRBD1 (6 bases). This CDR3 is built from 18 residues. In germline, CDR1 is MNHEY, CDR2 SMNVEV (reference sequence). The V gene lost 5 bases and the J gene lost 4 bases, with 24 bases spanning the gap. The CDR3 sequence is CASSPRAPITGYGNTIYF. Written as DNA, the CDR3 is TGTGCCAGCAGTCCCCGTGCCCCTATTACAGGGTACGGAAACACCATATATTTT.

The J gene is TRBJ2-1, the V gene TRBV7-6; TRBD2 matches at 12 bases. The CDR3 totals 18 residues. From germline, CDR1 is SGHVS and CDR2 FNYEAQ. The V and J ends lost 3 bases and 6 bases, in that order; junction bases with no gene match: 12. CDR3 protein: CASSFSPPLAGGINEQFF. CDR3 nucleotide sequence: TGTGCCAGCAGCTTCAGCCCCCCCCTAGCGGGAGGGATCAATGAGCAGTTCTTC.

The chain combines TRBV7-3 with TRBJ2-3, with 9 positions matching TRBD2. Unmatched junction bases numbered 10, after V lost 7 bases and J lost 5 bases. Germline-derived CDR1 and CDR2 are SGHTA and FQGTGA. This CDR3 is 15 amino acids long. CDR3 DNA sequence: TGTGCCAGCACGCTAAACGCGGGGGGGCTAGATACGCAGTATTTT. This gives the protein CASTLNAGGLDTQYF.

This sequence joins TRBV5-4 and TRBJ2-1, with D maybe TRBD2 (5 bases). Germline V gene data show CDR1 as SGHNT and CDR2 as YYREEE (reference sequence). CDR3 length equals 13 residues. V was cut by 4 bases and J by 8 bases, with 13 bases left in between. This CDR3 is CASSRDPGDEQFF. In nucleotides, the CDR3 is TGTGCCAGCAGCCGGGATCCTGGCGATGAGCAGTTCTTC. Full variable domain (rest looked up from reference TRBV5-4 and TRBJ2-1): ETGVTQSPTHLIKTRGQQVTLRCSSQSGHNTVSWYQQALGQGPQFIFQYYREEENGRGNFPPRFSGLQFPNYSSELNVNALELDDSALYLCASSRDPGDEQFFGPGTRLTVL.

This rearrangement joins TRBV6-6 to TRBJ2-4; D gene ambiguous. The CDR3 sequence is 12 residues long. Germline V gene sequence: CDR1 MNHNY, CDR2 SVGAGI (reference sequence). V was clipped by 5 bases and J by 7 bases, with 9 bases between them. CDR3 sequence reads: CASSSYNNIQYF. The CDR3 DNA is TGTGCCAGCAGTAGTTACAATAACATTCAGTACTTC.

This chain uses TRBV24-1 with TRBJ2-5; TRBD2 matches at 7 bases. The CDR3 totals 14 residues. The germline V gene has CDR1 KGHDR and CDR2 SFDVKD. The CDR3: CAERRGSIQETQYF. Written as DNA, the CDR3 is TGTGCTGAAAGGCGCGGGAGTATCCAAGAGACCCAGTACTTC.

The chain is built from TRBV6-5 and TRBJ1-3; weak D call: TRBD1 (5 bases). Trimming cost V 6 bases and J 0 bases, with 9 bases left between them. Germline CDR1 MNHEY, CDR2 SVGAGI. This CDR3 comprises 14 residues. The DNA of the CDR3 is TGTGCCAGCAGACGAGACAGCTCTGGAAACACCATATATTTT. This translates into CASRRDSSGNTIYF.

The chain is built from TRBV5-6 and TRBJ1-1; no reliable D call. V dropped 3 bases and J dropped 1 base, with 19 bases sitting between them. In germline, CDR1 is SGHDT, CDR2 YYEEEE. CDR3 length: 17 amino acids. In DNA, the CDR3 is TGTGCCAGCAGCTACACCAAACGGACCCGGGGGAACACTGAAGCTTTCTTT. It encodes CASSYTKRTRGNTEAFF.

The V gene is TRBV6-6, the J gene TRBJ2-1; 8 nucleotides align to TRBD1. The trim removed 10 bases at V and 6 bases at J, leaving 5 bases unmatched. CDR3 length equals 12 residues. In germline, CDR1 is MNHNY, CDR2 SVGAGI (reference sequence). CDR3 in DNA: TGTGCCACCCTGGACAGGGTCAATGAGCAGTTCTTC. This gives the protein CATLDRVNEQFF.

The rearrangement joins TRBV24-1 to TRBJ2-1; D call uncertain. V was trimmed by 4 bases and J by 10 bases, leaving 16 bases between them. The germline CDR1 and CDR2 sequences are KGHDR and SFDVKD. This CDR3 is 14 amino acids long. CDR3 sequence reads: CATSDATNAREQFF. CDR3 nucleotide sequence: TGTGCCACCAGTGACGCTACGAATGCGAGGGAGCAGTTCTTC.